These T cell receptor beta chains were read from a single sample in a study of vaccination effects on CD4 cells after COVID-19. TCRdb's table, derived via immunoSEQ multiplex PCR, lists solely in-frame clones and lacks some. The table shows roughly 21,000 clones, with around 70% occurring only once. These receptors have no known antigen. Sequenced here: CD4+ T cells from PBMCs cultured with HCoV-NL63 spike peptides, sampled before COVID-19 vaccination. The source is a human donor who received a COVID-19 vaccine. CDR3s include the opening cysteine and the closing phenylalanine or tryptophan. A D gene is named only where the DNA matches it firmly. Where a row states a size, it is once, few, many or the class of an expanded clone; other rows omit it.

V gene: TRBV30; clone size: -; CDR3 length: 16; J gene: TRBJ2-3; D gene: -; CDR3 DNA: TGTGCCTGGAGTGGGGAACTAAGAGCTTTCTCAGATACGCAGTATTTT; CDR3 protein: CAWSGELRAFSDTQYF
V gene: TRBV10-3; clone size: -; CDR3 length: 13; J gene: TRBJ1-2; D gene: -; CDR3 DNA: TGTGCCATCAAAAACGACAGGCGGGATGGCTACACCTTC; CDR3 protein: CAIKNDRRDGYTF
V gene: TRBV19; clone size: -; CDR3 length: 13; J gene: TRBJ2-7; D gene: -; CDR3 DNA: TGTGCCAGTAGTCCGACGGGGACTGGCGAGCAGTACTTC; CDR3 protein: CASSPTGTGEQYF
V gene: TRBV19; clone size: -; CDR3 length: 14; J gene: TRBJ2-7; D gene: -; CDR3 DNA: TGTGCCAGTAGTATCCGGGTACGCTCCTACGAGCAGTACTTC; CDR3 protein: CASSIRVRSYEQYF
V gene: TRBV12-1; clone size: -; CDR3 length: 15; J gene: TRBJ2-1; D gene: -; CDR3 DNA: -; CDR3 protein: CASSFGLGTYNEQFF
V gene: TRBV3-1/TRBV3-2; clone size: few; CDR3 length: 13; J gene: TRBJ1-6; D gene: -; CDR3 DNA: TGTGCCAGCGGGGGGGGTTTGGGTTCACCCCTCCACTTT; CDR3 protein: CASGGGLGSPLHF
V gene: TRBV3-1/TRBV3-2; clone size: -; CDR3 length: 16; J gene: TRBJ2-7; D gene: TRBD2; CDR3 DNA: TGTGCCAGCAGCAAAGGACTAGCGGGGAACTCCTACGAGCAGTACTTC; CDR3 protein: CASSKGLAGNSYEQYF
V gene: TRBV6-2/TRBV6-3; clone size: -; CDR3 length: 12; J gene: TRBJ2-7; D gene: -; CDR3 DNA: TGTGCCAGCAGTTACGTAGGAGTCGAGCAGTACTTC; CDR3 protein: CASSYVGVEQYF
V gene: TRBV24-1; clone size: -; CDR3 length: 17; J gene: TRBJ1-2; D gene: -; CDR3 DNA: TGTGCCACCAGTTTGGACCAAATCGGGGGGCGCATCTATGGCTACACCTTC; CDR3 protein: CATSLDQIGGRIYGYTF
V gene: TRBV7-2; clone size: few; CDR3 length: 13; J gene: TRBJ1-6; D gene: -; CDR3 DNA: TGTGCCAGCAGCTTAGCGAAGGATTCACCCCTCCACTTT; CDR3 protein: CASSLAKDSPLHF
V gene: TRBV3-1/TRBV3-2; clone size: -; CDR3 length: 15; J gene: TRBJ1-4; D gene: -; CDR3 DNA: TGTGCCAGCAGCCAAATGGGCAGGTCAGGCGAAAAACTGTTTTTT; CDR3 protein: CASSQMGRSGEKLFF
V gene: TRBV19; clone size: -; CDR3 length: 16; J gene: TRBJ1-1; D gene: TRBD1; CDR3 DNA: TGTGCCAGTAGTCCACGGACAGGGGCCCTGAACACTGAAGCTTTCTTT; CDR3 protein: CASSPRTGALNTEAFF
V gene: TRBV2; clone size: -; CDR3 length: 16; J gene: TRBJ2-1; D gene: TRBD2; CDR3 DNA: TGTGCCAGCAGTGAAAGTGGACTAGCGGGCAACAATGAGCAGTTCTTC; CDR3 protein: CASSESGLAGNNEQFF
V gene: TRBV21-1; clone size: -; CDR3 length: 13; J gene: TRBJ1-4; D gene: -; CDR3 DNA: TGTGCCAGCCCGGGACAGGGGGATGAAAAACTGTTTTTT; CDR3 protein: CASPGQGDEKLFF
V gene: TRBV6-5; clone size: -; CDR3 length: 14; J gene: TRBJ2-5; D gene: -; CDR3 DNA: TGTGCCAGCAAATGGGGGAGTCCCTCAGAGACCCAGTACTTC; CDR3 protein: CASKWGSPSETQYF
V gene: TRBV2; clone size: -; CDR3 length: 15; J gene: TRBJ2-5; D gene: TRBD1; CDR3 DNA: TGTGCCAGCACCCTCCCGGGACAGACTAAAGAGACCCAGTACTTC; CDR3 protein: CASTLPGQTKETQYF
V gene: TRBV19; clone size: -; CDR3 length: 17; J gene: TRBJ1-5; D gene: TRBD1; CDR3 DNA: TGTGCCAGTAGTCCCCGGACAGGAGGCTTTAGCAATCAGCCCCAGCATTTT; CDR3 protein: CASSPRTGGFSNQPQHF
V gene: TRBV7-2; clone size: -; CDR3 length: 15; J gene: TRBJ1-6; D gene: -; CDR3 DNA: TGTGCCAGCAGTTCAGGGAGCTCCTATAATTCACCCCTCCACTTT; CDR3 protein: CASSSGSSYNSPLHF
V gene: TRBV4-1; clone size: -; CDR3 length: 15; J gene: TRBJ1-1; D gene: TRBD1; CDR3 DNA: TGCGCCAGCAGCCAAGGACAGGGGATGAACACTGAAGCTTTCTTT; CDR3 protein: CASSQGQGMNTEAFF
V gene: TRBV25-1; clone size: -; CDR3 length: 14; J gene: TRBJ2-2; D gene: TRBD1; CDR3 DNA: TGTGCCAGCAGTGGCTCAGGGGGAACCGGGGAGCTGTTTTTT; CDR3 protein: CASSGSGGTGELFF
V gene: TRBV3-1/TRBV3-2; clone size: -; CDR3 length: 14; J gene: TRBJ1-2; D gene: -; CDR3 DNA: TGTGCCAGCAGCCAAGTGAAGGGAGGCTATGGCTACACCTTC; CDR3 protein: CASSQVKGGYGYTF
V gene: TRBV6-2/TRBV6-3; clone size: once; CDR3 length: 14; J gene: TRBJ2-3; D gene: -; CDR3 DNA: TGTGCCAGCAGTAGGGGGGGGAGCACAGATACGCAGTATTTT; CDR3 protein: CASSRGGSTDTQYF
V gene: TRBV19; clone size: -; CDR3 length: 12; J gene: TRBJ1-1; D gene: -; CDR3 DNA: TGTGCCAGTAGTAGTGCGAGTTCTGAAGCTTTCTTT; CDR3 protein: CASSSASSEAFF
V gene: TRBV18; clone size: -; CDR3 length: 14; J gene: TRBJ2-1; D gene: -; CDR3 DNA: TGTGCCAGCTCACCGGGGGAACAGAGCAATGAGCAGTTCTTC; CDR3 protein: CASSPGEQSNEQFF
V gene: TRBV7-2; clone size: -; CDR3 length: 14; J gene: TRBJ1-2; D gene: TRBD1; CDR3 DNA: TGTGCCAGCAGCATACCCGGGACAGGGGTAGGCTACACCTTC; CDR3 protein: CASSIPGTGVGYTF
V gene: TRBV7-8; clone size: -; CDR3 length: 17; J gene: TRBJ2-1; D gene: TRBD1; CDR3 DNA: TGTGCCAGCAGCACAAGAGACAGGGGGCGGTTAAACAATGAGCAGTTCTTC; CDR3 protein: CASSTRDRGRLNNEQFF